This section outlines one TCR beta chain sequence together with its context. Its matching antigen is unknown. This sample is part of a study of T cells expressing NK-cell markers. At the level of the study: The TCR beta repertoires were obtained from sorted CD3+CD56+NKG2C+, CD3+CD56+NKG2C- and CD3+CD56-NKG2C+ T cells. Findings and caveats of the study: The leading position in the CD3+CD56-NKG2C+ fraction of a handful of donors also went to these clonotypes. Whether expanded NKG2C+ T cell clones were HCMV specific stayed uncertain.

The CDR3 consists of 15 residues. Looked up from germline, CDR1 is SGHVS and CDR2 is FQNEAQ. Reanalyzing the 5' RACE reads, TCRdb keeps one entry per CDR3 protein, without DNA. This sample contains about 460,000 distinct CDR3 sequences. This TCR was sampled from a woman aged 45-59 years in good health. Sequenced material: blood T cells: a sorted CD56 or NKG2C T cell subset, CD4+ or CD8+ T cells, or bulk PBMC T cells (not recorded which). V gene TRBV7-8 combines with J gene TRBJ2-1. The CDR3 region is CASTKTGSSYNEQFF.